The 14 T cell receptor beta chains in this list originate from one sample, sequenced in a study of CD8+ T cells in alopecia areata. Pooled cells of cutaneous lymph node origin were sorted on CD4, CD8alpha, NKG2D, NKG2ACE and other markers. Reverse transcription of extracted RNA yielded cDNA, which provided the sequencing template. The data were produced by immunoSEQ multiplex PCR, yet TCRdb's version contains in-frame clones alone and is incomplete. The profile covers approximately 280,000 clones, none occurring a single time. The specimen was CD4+ T cells sorted from a lymph node. All receptors come from a C3H/HeJ mouse with alopecia areata. As its MHC haplotype, the strain has H2-k.

This clone was seen more than once but under ten times. Any gene name here is a mouse gene name. From the germline J gene comes the end of the CDR3, since the read stops 4 residues before it. The genes are TRBV29 and TRBJ2-7; TRBD1 aligns across 8 bases. The J segment lost 3 bases and the V segment lost 3 bases, leaving 1 base of the junction unmatched. CDR1 is MSHET, CDR2 SYDVDS, per germline. The CDR3 has 13 amino acids. CDR3: CASSFDRGYEQYF. The CDR3 bases that were read are TGTGCTAGCAGTTTCGACAGGGGCTAT.

A word on this clone: The genes are named according to mouse. This chain's CDR3 is CTCSVDRLANTEVFF. The DNA read from the CDR3 is TGCACCTGCAGTGTGGACAGACTTGCAAACACA. This chain joins TRBV1 and TRBJ1-1; tentative D call: TRBD1 (6 bases). The observed sequence ends 4 residues before the CDR3 terminus, with the missing tail filled in from the germline J gene. The CDR3 loop spans 15 amino acids. V was cut by 4 bases and J by 0 bases, with 12 bases left in between. Germline CDR1 reads NSQYPW; CDR2 reads LRSPGD (reference sequence).

Notes on this clone: Mouse germline and gene names are used. The sequence runs out 3 residues before the end of the CDR3; the remainder is reconstructed from the germline J gene. The chain recombines TRBV31 with TRBJ1-6, with D perhaps matching TRBD1 (6 bases). TRBJ1-6 is identified as an open reading frame with a role that is uncertain. CDR1 GKSSPN and CDR2 SITVG come from the germline V gene. V lost 0 bases and J lost 5, with 11 bases in between. The CDR3 contains 15 residues. CDR3 DNA, as far as it was read: TGTGCCTGGAGTCTGGGGGGCGCGGATAATTCGCCC. Amino acid sequence: CAWSLGGADNSP. The complete CDR3 reads CAWSLGGADNSPLYF.

As to this clone: The gene names here belong to mouse. The read falls 4 residues short of the CDR3 end, and the missing part is taken from the germline J gene. The identical CDR3 is also encoded by other nucleotide sequences in the sample. The V call is TRBV13-1, the J call TRBJ2-1, with 7 bases matching TRBD1. This CDR3 spans 15 amino acids. Germline loops: CDR1 NSHNY, CDR2 SYGAGN. The J segment lost 1 base and the V segment lost 0 bases, leaving 1 base of the junction unmatched. The sequenced CDR3 bases are TGTGCCAGCAGTGATGGACAGGGAAACTATGCT. Translation gives CASSDGQGNYA. The full CDR3 reads CASSDGQGNYAEQFF.

The sample holds many counts of this clone. Genes and germline are mouse. The read ends 4 residues shy of where the CDR3 ends; the end is completed using the germline J gene. The rearrangement joins TRBV13-3 to TRBJ1-2; the D is unclear. Germline V gene sequence: CDR1 NNHDY, CDR2 SYVADS. The V and J ends lost 8 bases and 0 bases respectively, with 5 bases between them. CDR3 size: 11 residues. The CDR3 here is CARTTNSDYTF. The covered CDR3 bases are TGTGCCAGGACAACAAACTCC.

Of note for this clone: Gene names and germline match the mouse. The read ends 4 residues shy of where the CDR3 ends; the end is completed using the germline J gene. The chain joins TRBV19 to TRBJ2-3; a weak D match, TRBD2 (6 bases). With 2 bases removed from V and 1 base from J, the gap between germline ends came to 11 bases. The CDR3 contains 15 residues. Germline V gene lookup returns CDR1 FNHDT and CDR2 SITEND (reference sequence). Here the CDR3 reads CASSIGGKGAETLYF. CDR3 bases read: TGTGCCAGCAGTATTGGGGGAAAGGGTGCAGAA.

For this clone: The listed genes are named as in mouse. The CDR3: CASSDALGPAETLYF. Partial CDR3 DNA: TGTGCCAGCAGTGATGCACTGGGGCCAGCAGAA. The rearrangement links TRBV13-1 to TRBJ2-3; 7 bases agree with TRBD2. Read data end 4 residues before the CDR3 end; the end is taken from the germline J gene. The CDR3 runs to 15 residues. After removal of 0 bases from V and 3 bases from J, the junction contained 4 bases not matched to a gene. In germline, CDR1 is NSHNY, CDR2 SYGAGN.

In this sample, this clone turned up many times. Gene and germline names: mouse. Sequencing ends 4 residues short of the CDR3 end; the germline J gene provides the rest. Distinct nucleotide sequences in the sample also encode this CDR3. The J gene is TRBJ2-2, the V gene TRBV13-1, with D possibly matching TRBD1 (5 bases). Trimming took off 0 bases at V and 0 bases at J, with 6 bases between the two ends. Germline CDR1 reads NSHNY; CDR2 reads SYGAGN. The CDR3 is 15 amino acids. The CDR3 here is CASSDATANTGQLYF. Incomplete CDR3 DNA: TGTGCCAGCAGTGATGCGACAGCAAACACCGGG.

This clone showed up just a few times. These gene names are mouse names. The DNA ends 3 residues before the CDR3 does, and the rest of the CDR3 is filled in from the germline J gene. The chain carries TRBV13-1 and TRBJ1-6; the D gene is possibly TRBD1 (5 bases). TRBJ1-6 qualifies as an ORF whose function is uncertain. Trimming left V 6 bases short and J 4 bases short, with 8 bases between. CDR1 and CDR2 from the germline V gene are NSHNY and SYGAGN. This CDR3 is 13 amino acids long. The covered CDR3 bases are TGTGCCAGCACAGACAGATATAATTCGCCC. Translation gives CASTDRYNSP. The entire CDR3 reads CASTDRYNSPLYF.

Comments on this clone: Gene names refer to mouse genes. The CDR3 end falls 3 residues outside the read, so it is completed with the germline J gene. This chain links TRBV13-1 with TRBJ1-6; 7 positions agree with TRBD1. TRBJ1-6 is filed as an ORF, its function uncertain. This CDR3 comprises 16 residues. Germline loops: CDR1 NSHNY, CDR2 SYGAGN. Trimming took 5 bases from V and 0 from J; bases not matched to a gene: 5. The CDR3 reads CASRPGGNSYNSPLYF. CDR3 DNA (partial): TGTGCCAGCAGACCAGGGGGAAATTCCTATAATTCGCCC.

Comments on this clone: Germline and genes: mouse. The read ends 4 residues early relative to the CDR3; the germline J gene fills the gap. V usage is TRBV13-1 and J usage is TRBJ2-1; 11 positions match TRBD2. The germline V gene encodes CDR1 NSHNY and CDR2 SYGAGN. The CDR3 spans 15 residues. V shed 6 bases, J shed 4 bases, and the junction held 6 bases outside the gene matches. CDR3 DNA, as far as it was read: TGTGCCAGCAAAGACCGGGACTGGGGGTATGCT. This sequence encodes CASKDRDWGYA. The entire CDR3 is CASKDRDWGYAEQFF.

About this clone itself: Gene names and germline match the mouse. Read data end 4 residues before the CDR3 end; the end is taken from the germline J gene. This chain joins TRBV29 and TRBJ2-5, with D unclear. The CDR3 loop spans 14 amino acids. CDR1 and CDR2 from the germline V gene are MSHET and SYDVDS. Trimming stripped 5 bases from V and 0 bases from J, with 9 bases between. The CDR3: CASSPIPNQDTQYF. The CDR3 DNA, read in part, is TGTGCTAGCAGTCCTATCCCCAACCAAGAC.

This clone was observed a handful of times. Germline and genes here are mouse. Coverage ceases 4 residues before the CDR3 finishes, and the germline J gene fills in the end. V is TRBV5 and J is TRBJ2-7, with 10 bases that match TRBD2. The V segment lost 0 bases and the J segment 3 bases; nucleotides outside the gene matches: 2. The CDR3 is 15 residues long. Germline CDR1 LGHNA, CDR2 YNLKQL (reference sequence). The CDR3 is CASSQEGLGLYEQYF. Incomplete CDR3 DNA: TGTGCCAGCAGCCAAGAGGGACTGGGGCTCTAT.

Concerning this clone: Mouse names are used for the genes. The CDR3 end lies 4 residues beyond the end of the read and is filled in from the germline J gene. The chain is built from TRBV13-3 and TRBJ2-2, with 11 nucleotides matching TRBD2. Germline-derived CDR1 and CDR2 are NNHDY and SYVADS. CDR3 length equals 15 residues. V was clipped by 4 bases and J by 3 bases; unmatched bases: 2. The part of the CDR3 DNA that was read is TGTGCCAGCAGTAGACTGGGGGGGGACACCGGG. Protein: CASSRLGGDTG. The full CDR3 protein reads CASSRLGGDTGQLYF.